This TCR beta chain was captured in a study of identical twins. Study results and caveats: The study reached conclusions through statistical analysis that was cross-sectional, not following the same donors.

TCRdb re-analysed the 5' RACE reads in MiXCR, keeping a single row per CDR3 protein. The table includes fewer than 250,000 distinct CDR3 sequences, 6.5% to 9% detected once. Comments on this clonotype: The antigen remains unidentified.

This sample was also put to use in a study of yellow fever vaccine responses in identical twins.

The sequencing sample was made of CD8+ T cells sorted from blood. The TCR was taken from a woman under 30 in good health.

The CDR3 nucleotides are TGTGCCAGCAGCCAAGCCCGTCTGGGAGTCGGGGAGACCCAGTACTTC. Protein: CASSQARLGVGETQYF. The chain recombines TRBV14 with TRBJ2-5, with D maybe TRBD2 (5 bases). V dropped 1 base and J dropped 5 bases, with 17 bases sitting between them. The CDR3 covers 16 residues. Per the germline V gene, CDR1 is SGHDN and CDR2 is FVKESK.